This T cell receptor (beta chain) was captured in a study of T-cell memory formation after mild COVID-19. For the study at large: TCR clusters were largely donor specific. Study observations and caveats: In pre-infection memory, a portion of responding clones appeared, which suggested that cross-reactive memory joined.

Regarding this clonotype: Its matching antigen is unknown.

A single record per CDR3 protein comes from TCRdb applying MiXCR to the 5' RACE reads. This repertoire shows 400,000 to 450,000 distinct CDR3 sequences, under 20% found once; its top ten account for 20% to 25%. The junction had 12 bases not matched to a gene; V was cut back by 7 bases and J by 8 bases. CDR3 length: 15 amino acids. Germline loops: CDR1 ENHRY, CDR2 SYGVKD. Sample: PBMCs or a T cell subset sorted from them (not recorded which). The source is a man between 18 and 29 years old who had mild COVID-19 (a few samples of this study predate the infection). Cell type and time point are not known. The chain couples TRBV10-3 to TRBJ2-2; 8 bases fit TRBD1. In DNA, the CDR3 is TGTGCCATCAACCGCAGGGGGCCACTTGGGGGGGAGCTGTTTTTT. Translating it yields CAINRRGPLGGELFF.